Below, 21 T cell receptor beta chains from the same sample are listed, as sequenced in a study of blood T cell repertoires in COVID-19. Sequenced by immunoSEQ multiplex PCR; TCRdb stores in-frame clones only, minus some. The data hold about 170,000 clones, with 70% to 85% observed a single time. Sequencing input: PBMCs or T cells enriched from blood (not recorded which). The origin of the receptors is a man aged 50 or older who had recovered from COVID-19.

The chain combines TRBV27 with TRBJ1-1; D remains ambiguous. V was trimmed by 3 bases and J by 0 bases, leaving 8 bases between them. CDR1 and CDR2 from the germline V gene are MNHEY and SMNVEV (reference sequence). The CDR3 is 14 amino acids. The CDR3 here is CASSFGSVNTEAFF. CDR3 DNA: TGTGCCAGCAGTTTCGGCAGCGTGAACACTGAAGCTTTCTTT.

V usage is TRBV3-1 (or the pseudogene TRBV3-2) and J usage is TRBJ2-3; 12 nucleotides agree with TRBD2. Germline V gene sequence: CDR1 LGHDT, CDR2 YNNKEL (reference sequence). Losses at the gene ends were 2 bases for V and 5 bases for J; bases not matched to a gene: 8. The CDR3 contains 17 residues. The CDR3 DNA sequence: TGTGCCAGCAGCCAAAAAGGGACTAGCGGGCTTGGAGATACGCAGTATTTT. This translates into CASSQKGTSGLGDTQYF.

The chain uses TRBV4-2 and TRBJ1-5, with D tentatively TRBD1 (5 bases). The V gene lost 4 bases and the J gene lost 6 bases, with 13 bases spanning the gap. The CDR3 length is 14 residues. The germline V gene encodes CDR1 LGHNA and CDR2 YNFKEQ. The CDR3, as DNA: TGTGCCAGCAGCCCCAGACGGGGGAGTCAGCCCCAGCATTTT. This sequence encodes CASSPRRGSQPQHF.

The chain is built from TRBV10-2 and TRBJ1-6; D not certain. Between the trimmed V and J ends, which lost 7 bases and 12 bases, there was a span of 16 bases. This CDR3 spans 13 amino acids. The germline gives CDR1 WSHSY, CDR2 SAAADI. In nucleotides, the CDR3 is TGCGCCAGCAAGACGGGCTCTCGGGGACCCCTCCACTTT. Protein sequence: CASKTGSRGPLHF.

The rearrangement links TRBV5-1 to TRBJ1-2; D not resolved. The germline V gene encodes CDR1 SGHRS and CDR2 YFSETQ. The CDR3 has 14 residues. The V and J ends lost 5 bases and 5 bases respectively, with 16 bases between them. The CDR3 DNA reads TGCGCCAGCAGGTCGGTGGCGGAAGTATATGGCTACACCTTC. Its translation: CASRSVAEVYGYTF.

The chain recombines TRBV29-1 with TRBJ2-7; 11 positions match TRBD1. The CDR3 loop spans 13 amino acids. Germline CDR1 is SQVTM and CDR2 is ANQGSEA. Unmatched junction bases numbered 6, after V lost 4 bases and J lost 7 bases. The CDR3 region is CSVVGQGVFEQYF. The CDR3 nucleotides read TGCAGCGTTGTGGGACAGGGGGTTTTTGAGCAGTACTTC.

The chain couples TRBV3-1 (or the pseudogene TRBV3-2) to TRBJ1-1; 7 bases match TRBD1. This CDR3 is 14 amino acids long. With 3 bases clipped from V and 11 bases from J, the junction kept 12 bases outside the gene matches. Germline V CDR1 and CDR2: LGHDT, YNNKEL (reference sequence). The CDR3 loop is CASSQTTGTRSAFF. In DNA form, the CDR3 reads TGTGCCAGCAGCCAGACGACAGGGACGAGATCGGCTTTCTTT.

The chain employs TRBV24-1 and TRBJ2-7; 7 bases are a match to TRBD2. V trimming: 3 bases; J trimming: 6 bases; junction bases outside the gene matches: 4. Germline values: CDR1 KGHDR, CDR2 SFDVKD. This CDR3 has 13 amino acids. CDR3 in amino acids: CATSDGGEREQYF. CDR3 DNA sequence: TGTGCCACCAGTGATGGGGGGGAACGCGAGCAGTACTTC.

V and J are TRBV19 and TRBJ2-3; TRBD1 matches 10 bases. CDR3 size: 14 residues. Germline V CDR1 and CDR2: LNHDA, SQIVND (reference sequence). J lost 6 bases, V lost 6 bases, and 6 bases had no gene match. CDR3 sequence: CASSRGQGWDTQYF. DNA of the CDR3: TGTGCCAGTAGCCGGGGACAGGGGTGGGATACGCAGTATTTT.

The gene calls are TRBV6-5 and TRBJ2-7; 8 bases are shared with TRBD2. V gave up 6 bases and J gave up 5 bases; unmatched junction bases: 6. The length of the CDR3 is 13 residues. CDR1 MNHEY and CDR2 SVGAGI come from the germline V gene. CDR3 DNA sequence: TGTGCCAGCAGCCACGGGGGGGCCGACGAGCAGTACTTC. Encoded protein: CASSHGGADEQYF.

The chain has TRBV6-4 and TRBJ2-3, with 10 bases that match TRBD2. V lost 0 bases, J lost 5 bases, and 8 bases stayed unmatched. The germline CDR1 and CDR2 sequences are MRHNA and SNTAGT. The CDR3 is made up of 17 amino acids. The CDR3 here is CASSDSAAGGSRDTQYF. The CDR3 DNA reads as TGTGCCAGCAGTGACTCAGCAGCGGGGGGGTCCAGAGATACGCAGTATTTT.

V is TRBV6-5 and J is TRBJ1-2; TRBD1 aligns across 7 bases. This CDR3 comprises 15 residues. Germline V lookup: CDR1 MNHEY, CDR2 SVGAGI. Trimming cost V 6 bases and J 7 bases; bases outside gene matches: 14. As DNA, the CDR3 is TGTGCCAGCAGCCGAGGGGTACAGGGGACTGCTGGCTACACCTTC. Its translation: CASSRGVQGTAGYTF.

The V gene is TRBV12-5, the J gene TRBJ1-4; TRBD1 is a possible D gene (5 bases). Germline V lookup: CDR1 LGHNT, CDR2 FRNRAP. The CDR3 spans 14 residues. V lost 7 bases and J 8 bases, leaving 17 bases between the germline ends. The CDR3 nucleotides are TGTGCTAGTGCCTGGGCAGGGATTTGGGAAAAACTGTTTTTT. Residues: CASAWAGIWEKLFF.

The gene calls are TRBV2 and TRBJ1-2, with a possible D match to TRBD1 (6 bases). This CDR3 is 16 amino acids long. Germline lookup yields CDR1 SNHLY and CDR2 FYNNEI. The germline V and J ends were trimmed by 5 bases and 4 bases, with 20 bases remaining between them. This CDR3 reads CASSTRNSGVGYGYTF. CDR3 DNA: TGTGCCAGCAGTACGCGTAATTCAGGGGTCGGCTATGGCTACACCTTC.

The chain joins TRBV7-9 to TRBJ2-7, with a possible D match to TRBD1 (6 bases). This CDR3 has 13 amino acids. The germline V and J ends were trimmed by 5 bases and 5 bases, with 13 bases remaining between them. Per germline, CDR1 SEHNR and CDR2 FQNEAQ (reference sequence). The CDR3 reads CASSLQDSNEQYF. In DNA form, the CDR3 reads TGTGCCAGCAGCCTCCAGGACAGCAACGAGCAGTACTTC.

V usage is TRBV12-5 and J usage is TRBJ1-1, with D tentatively TRBD1 (5 bases). Trimming cost V 9 bases and J 4 bases, with 15 bases left between them. Per germline, CDR1 LGHNT and CDR2 FRNRAP. This CDR3 contains 13 residues. CDR3 in amino acids: CASRKSGGTEAFF. DNA for the CDR3: TGTGCTAGCCGAAAATCGGGGGGCACTGAAGCTTTCTTT.

The chain combines TRBV10-1 with TRBJ1-1; possible D gene TRBD1, 6 bases. Trimming stripped 3 bases from V and 5 bases from J, with 10 bases between. This CDR3 is 13 amino acids long. Per germline, CDR1 WNHNN and CDR2 SYGVQD (reference sequence). CDR3 nucleotides: TGCGCCAGCAGTGACAGGGGCTCGACTGAAGCTTTCTTT. Protein sequence: CASSDRGSTEAFF.

This clone came up once. The V gene is TRBV11-2, the J gene TRBJ2-3; D uncertain. V dropped 7 bases and J dropped 3 bases, with 8 bases sitting between them. This CDR3 contains 12 residues. Germline loops: CDR1 SGHAT, CDR2 FQNNGV. The CDR3 region is CASNKITDTQYF. In DNA form, the CDR3 reads TGTGCCAGCAACAAAATTACAGATACGCAGTATTTT.

The V call is TRBV19, the J call TRBJ1-1; 7 nucleotides line up with TRBD1. Germline V CDR1 and CDR2: LNHDA, SQIVND (reference sequence). The CDR3 is 15 residues long. The V and J ends lost 5 bases and 4 bases, in that order; junction bases with no gene match: 10. CDR3 amino acids: CASSDPAGQTTEAFF. Written as DNA, the CDR3 is TGTGCCAGTAGTGATCCGGCGGGACAGACCACTGAAGCTTTCTTT.

The chain carries TRBV3-1 (or the pseudogene TRBV3-2) and TRBJ1-5; 9 nucleotides agree with TRBD1. This CDR3 contains 16 residues. The germline CDR1 and CDR2 sequences are LGHDT and YNNKEL (reference sequence). After removal of 3 bases from V and 6 bases from J, the junction contained 9 bases not matched to a gene. The CDR3 nucleotides are TGTGCCAGCAGCCAGTCGACAGGGGGGGTCGGTCAGCCCCAGCATTTT. As protein: CASSQSTGGVGQPQHF.

This chain connects TRBV11-2 to TRBJ1-3; a possible D gene is TRBD1 (6 bases). The CDR3 is 14 amino acids. Germline assignment: CDR1 SGHAT and CDR2 FQNNGV. V was clipped by 1 base and J by 9 bases, with 13 bases between them. The CDR3 coding sequence is TGTGCCAGCAGCTTAGGAAATACAGGGCCCACCATATATTTT. It codes for CASSLGNTGPTIYF.